The 5 T cell receptor beta chains below all came from one sample that was sequenced in a study of monozygotic twins with inflammatory bowel disease. From the 5' RACE reads, TCRdb lists one entry per CDR3 protein and no DNA. Recorded for this sample: roughly 330,000 distinct CDR3 sequences. What was sequenced was blood. All receptors come from a human donor with ulcerative colitis or Crohn's disease, or a healthy co-twin of an affected twin (not recorded which).

This chain joins TRBV9 and TRBJ2-1; TCRdb names TRBD2, which stays unverified in the absence of DNA. Germline V lookup: CDR1 SGDLS, CDR2 YYNGEE. This CDR3 spans 15 amino acids. The chain's CDR3 is CASSVGSSGGDEQFF.

This chain joins TRBV27 and TRBJ2-7. Per the germline V gene, CDR1 is MNHEY and CDR2 is SMNVEV (reference sequence). The CDR3 contains 13 residues. This CDR3 reads CASSSTPTYEQYF.

The gene calls are TRBV4-2 and TRBJ1-2; as DNA is missing, the TRBD1 call by TCRdb cannot be tested. CDR1 is LGHNA, CDR2 YNFKEQ, per germline. The CDR3 length is 17 residues. The CDR3 is CASSPPGQGAVEYGYTF.

The chain carries TRBV25-1 and TRBJ2-7. The germline gives CDR1 MGHDK, CDR2 SYGVNS. The CDR3 has 13 amino acids. The CDR3 sequence: CASISEFPYEQYF.

The chain employs TRBV7-2 and TRBJ2-5; the D gene TCRdb calls, TRBD1, cannot be checked with no DNA. Germline CDR1 reads SGHTA; CDR2 reads FQGNSA. The CDR3 has 17 amino acids. The CDR3 here is CASSLYGQAPTQETQYF. The complete variable domain, with remaining parts taken from reference TRBV7-2 and TRBJ2-5, reads GAGVSQSPSNKVTEKGKDVELRCDPISGHTALYWYRQSLGQGLEFLIYFQGNSAPDKSGLPSDRFSAERTGGSVSTLTIQRTQQEDSAVYLCASSLYGQAPTQETQYFGPGTRLLVL.